This TCR beta chain was sequenced in a study of cytomegalovirus exposure and HLA in healthy donors. Whole-study results and caveats: Clusters of TCRs from the first cohort tended to co-occur in the 95 to 150 validation repertoires (as a later analysis found).

V lost 1 base and J lost 2, with 17 bases in between. The CDR3 length is 17 residues. Germline CDR1 MGHRA, CDR2 YSYEKL. The assay was immunoSEQ multiplex PCR, and TCRdb's table has in-frame clones only and misses some. The sample holds some 90,000 clones, around 96% seen once. A note on this clone: Its antigen is undetermined.

The rearrangement links TRBV4-1 to TRBJ2-5; D might be TRBD2 (5 bases). This receptor was obtained from a young man in good health and CMV-seronegative. Sample: PBMCs. The CDR3 protein is CASSQGLRGIPQETQYF. CDR3 sequence (DNA): TGCGCCAGCAGCCAAGGTCTCCGGGGAATTCCGCAAGAGACCCAGTACTTC.